A selection of T cell receptor beta chains follows, all from one sample in a study of control samples from healthy donors and cancer patients. Clones were sequenced by immunoSEQ multiplex PCR, and TCRdb holds only the in-frame ones, with some missing. The sample includes roughly 90,000 clones, 90% to 95% of them seen just once. The sequenced material came from blood. The receptors originated from a woman in her twenties or thirties in good health. Each CDR3 is given with its conserved first and last residue. D genes are given only for firm matches. A row's size may be missing; if present it is once, few, many or a size class.

TRBJ2-1	TRBV6-1	-	TRBD2	TGTGCCAGCAGTGAATCCAGCGGGAGGGCCAATGAGCAGTTCTTC	CASSESSGRANEQFF
TRBJ1-1	TRBV6-5	-	TRBD1	TGTGCCAGCATGACCGGGACAGCTAACACTGAAGCTTTCTTT	CASMTGTANTEAFF
TRBJ1-2	TRBV3-1/TRBV3-2	-	-	TGTGCCAGCAGCCAACAAGGCATGCACAGCGCTAACTATGGCTACACCTTC	CASSQQGMHSANYGYTF
TRBJ2-7	TRBV27	-	-	TGTGCCAGCAGTTTCGCGGAGGGGGCGCTGAAAGGTACTGGGTACGAGCAGTACTTC	CASSFAEGALKGTGYEQYF
TRBJ2-3	TRBV4-2	-	TRBD2	TGTGCCAGCAGCCAAGAGACTCGGGAGGGTCTCAGAGCTACGCAGTATTTT	CASSQETREGLRATQYF
TRBJ1-1	TRBV6-1	-	-	TGTGCCAGCAGTGAAATGTCCTCCGGGGGGAACACTGAAGCTTTCTTT	CASSEMSSGGNTEAFF
TRBJ1-3	TRBV15	-	-	TGTGCCACCAGTCGGGACCGGGACACTGGAAACACCATATATTTT	CATSRDRDTGNTIYF
TRBJ1-2	TRBV6-1	-	-	TGTGCCAGCAGTGAAAGCCCTTCGAGTGGCTACACCTTC	CASSESPSSGYTF
TRBJ1-1	TRBV11-3	-	-	TGTGCCAGCAGCTTAGATGGCGCGGGGAGTACTGAAGCTTTCTTT	CASSLDGAGSTEAFF
TRBJ1-5	TRBV19	-	-	TGTGCCAGTAGTGGTGGGGGAACCTATAGCAATCAGCCCCAGCATTTT	CASSGGGTYSNQPQHF
TRBJ1-2	TRBV5-1	-	-	TGCGCCAGCAGTATCGATTCAAACTATGGCTACACCTTC	CASSIDSNYGYTF
TRBJ2-3	TRBV14	-	-	TGTGCCAGCAGCCAAACGACCTTCCCGGGAGATACGCAGTATTTT	CASSQTTFPGDTQYF
TRBJ2-4	TRBV5-4	-	-	TGTGCCAGCAGCTGGAGGGGGGCGGCCAAAAACATTCAGTACTTC	CASSWRGAAKNIQYF
TRBJ2-1	TRBV7-9	-	TRBD2	TGTGCCAGCAGCTCCCTAGCGGGAGACGACAATGAGCAGTTCTTC	CASSSLAGDDNEQFF
TRBJ2-7	TRBV28	-	TRBD2	TGTGCCAGCTTGGTAGCGGGAGGACAAGGATCCTACGAGCAGTACTTC	CASLVAGGQGSYEQYF
TRBJ1-5	TRBV15	-	TRBD1	TGTGCCACCAGCAGAGAACGGGACAGAAGGAATCAGCCCCAGCATTTT	CATSRERDRRNQPQHF
TRBJ2-3	TRBV5-1	-	TRBD1	TGCGCCAGCAGCTTGGGGGACAGGGCAGATACGCAGTATTTT	CASSLGDRADTQYF
TRBJ2-1	TRBV6-1	-	TRBD2	TGTGCCAGCAGTGGGCGGCGGGGGGGGTTTGGATCAGGCAATGAGCAGTTCTTC	CASSGRRGGFGSGNEQFF
TRBJ2-5	TRBV6-5	-	TRBD1	TGTGCCAGCAGCGCCTCTAACAGGGGGTGGGAGACCCAGTACTTC	CASSASNRGWETQYF
TRBJ1-5	TRBV4-1	-	-	TGCGCCAGCAGCCAAGATTTGGCGGTGCTTAATCAGCCCCAGCATTTT	CASSQDLAVLNQPQHF
TRBJ1-1	TRBV4-2	-	-	TGTGCCAGCAGCCAAAAAGCTGCAGGCGGCGGTAAGAACACTGAAGCTTTCTTT	CASSQKAAGGGKNTEAFF
TRBJ2-2	TRBV19	-	TRBD1	TGTGCCAGTAGTATAGTACGAGAGGGACAGGGTCCTTGGAGGGAGCTGTTTTTT	CASSIVREGQGPWRELFF
TRBJ2-7	TRBV14	-	TRBD1	TGTGCCAGCAGCCTGCACCGACAGGGGGACCACGAGCAGTACTTC	CASSLHRQGDHEQYF
TRBJ1-4	TRBV6-5	-	-	TGTGCCAGCAGTTACGGGGGGGGTGAAAAACTGTTTTTT	CASSYGGGEKLFF
TRBJ2-7	TRBV4-1	-	-	TGCGCCAGCAGCCAATTCGGGAAAAGGAGCCACGAGCAGTACTTC	CASSQFGKRSHEQYF
TRBJ1-6	TRBV5-8	-	-	TGTGCCAGCAGCTTGGCACCGTATAATTCACCCCTCCACTTT	CASSLAPYNSPLHF
TRBJ2-1	TRBV29-1	-	-	TGCAGCGTTGAAGATATTTTGAGCTCCTACAATGAGCAGTTCTTC	CSVEDILSSYNEQFF
TRBJ1-5	TRBV6-1	-	-	TGTGCCAGCAGTCTAAGGGTGGTGGATCAGCCCCAGCATTTT	CASSLRVVDQPQHF
TRBJ1-4	TRBV28	-	-	TGTGCCAGCAGTACCACAGGGAGGGGAAATGAAAAACTGTTTTTT	CASSTTGRGNEKLFF
TRBJ2-3	TRBV5-1	-	-	TGCGCCAGCCGCCCAGGGCCCCGTGGAGATACGCAGTATTTT	CASRPGPRGDTQYF
TRBJ2-1	TRBV11-3	-	-	TGTGCCAGCAGCTTAGTTTCCACTTCCAGCTCCTACAATGAGCAGTTCTTC	CASSLVSTSSSYNEQFF
TRBJ2-6	TRBV4-2	few	TRBD2	TGTGCCAGCAGCCAAGCGGGAGGTGGGGCCAACGTCCTGACTTTC	CASSQAGGGANVLTF
TRBJ1-1	TRBV4-1	-	-	TGCGCCAGCAGTCCTTTTGTGGGGAAGGCGGGGGTAGGCACTGAAGCTTTCTTT	CASSPFVGKAGVGTEAFF
TRBJ2-7	TRBV5-1	-	-	TGCGCCAGCGCTTCCGGGCAGGGGTCCTACGAGCAGTACTTC	CASASGQGSYEQYF
TRBJ2-7	TRBV27	-	TRBD1	TGTGCCAGCAGTCCATTGACAGGGGGCTACGAGCAGTACTTC	CASSPLTGGYEQYF
TRBJ2-1	TRBV6-1	-	-	TGTGCCAGCAGTGAATCTACGGGCACCTACAATGAGCAGTTCTTC	CASSESTGTYNEQFF
TRBJ2-5	TRBV24-1	-	TRBD2	TGTGCCACCAGTGACAGACTAGCGGGACAAGAGACCCAGTACTTC	CATSDRLAGQETQYF
TRBJ1-2	TRBV6-5	once	-	TGTGCCAGCAGGAACAGGGACGGCTACACCTTC	CASRNRDGYTF
TRBJ2-3	TRBV6-6	-	TRBD2	TGTGCCAGCAGGGGGGCGGGTAGCGGGGCCGAAGATACGCAGTATTTT	CASRGAGSGAEDTQYF
TRBJ2-1	TRBV5-4	-	-	TGTGCCAGCAGCTCAACGGGGTCGGGGCGCAATGAGCAGTTCTTC	CASSSTGSGRNEQFF
TRBJ2-5	TRBV6-7	-	-	TGTGCCAGCAGTACGACACCCCAAGAGACCCAGTACTTC	CASSTTPQETQYF
TRBJ2-3	TRBV27	-	TRBD2	TGTGCCAGCAAGTTGGGGCTAGCGGGAGTAGATACGCAGTATTTT	CASKLGLAGVDTQYF
TRBJ2-5	TRBV10-2	-	TRBD2	TGCGCCAGCAGTGAGTCAGTTGGCCGGGGGGATGAGACCCAGTACTTC	CASSESVGRGDETQYF
TRBJ2-7	TRBV7-9	-	-	TGTGCCAGCAGCCCCCCGGCGCCAACCTACGAGCAGTACTTC	CASSPPAPTYEQYF
TRBJ1-5	TRBV6-5	-	TRBD1	TGTGCCACGAAGGGGGCCCGGAACAATCAGCCCCAGCATTTT	CATKGARNNQPQHF
TRBJ1-3	TRBV9	few	-	TGTGCCAGCAGAGAGGACATGTCTGGAAACACCATATATTTT	CASREDMSGNTIYF
TRBJ2-3	TRBV3-1/TRBV3-2	once	TRBD2	TGTGCCAGCAGCCAAGCCCCAAGCGGGAGCCCAGATACGCAGTATTTT	CASSQAPSGSPDTQYF
TRBJ1-2	TRBV10-1	-	-	TGCGCCAGCAGTCAGACGGCTGACTATGGCTACACCTTC	CASSQTADYGYTF
TRBJ1-2	TRBV7-9	-	-	TGTGCCAGCAGCACAGCAAGGGCTAACTATGGCTACACCTTC	CASSTARANYGYTF
TRBJ1-2	TRBV12-3/TRBV12-4	-	-	TGTGCCAGCAGTTTGGGAGGGGTCTATGGCTACACCTTC	CASSLGGVYGYTF
TRBJ1-1	TRBV19	-	-	TGTGCCAGTAGTATCGAAGGGGGCACTGAAGCTTTCTTT	CASSIEGGTEAFF
TRBJ1-1	TRBV5-1	-	-	TGCGCCAGCAGCCGGACAACTCTGGGGGGCCTTTCTCCGAACACTGAAGCTTTCTTT	CASSRTTLGGLSPNTEAFF
TRBJ2-2	TRBV2	once	TRBD1	TGTGCCACCGCACACTGGACAGGGGGCGCGCGGGACGGGGAGCTGTTTTTT	CATAHWTGGARDGELFF
TRBJ2-6	TRBV28	-	-	TGTGCCAGCAGTATACCTACGGGGGCCAACGTCCTGACTTTC	CASSIPTGANVLTF
TRBJ1-4	TRBV28	-	TRBD1	TGTGCCAGCAGACCGGGACAGGGGAGCCTTGCGTTTTTT	CASRPGQGSLAFF